The clone carrying this T cell receptor beta chain has ten or more counts. What it recognizes is unknown. The data derive from a study of T cells in Graves' hyperthyroidism and ophthalmopathy. Using RNA transcripts as the source, TCR beta CDR3 regions were amplified. HTBI primers were employed in a first-round RT-PCR of the TCR CDR3. Each CDR3 protein is one row after TCRdb ran MiXCR on the multiplex PCR reads. The table has around 190,000 distinct CDR3 sequences, approximately 16% seen once. Study-level points and caveats: Stable hyperthyroidism was separated from ophthalmopathy by a model based on 13 V-J features. Among clonotypes expanded in thyroid above 0.001, most were also found in blood.

The study left out patients who had uncontrolled infection, other autoimmune disease, pregnancy or lactation. Fresh peripheral blood, more than 8 ml of it, supplied the PBMCs. V was clipped by 0 bases and J by 4 bases; unmatched bases: 4. CDR3 length: 16 residues. CDR1 and CDR2 from the germline V gene are MRHNA and SNTAGT. This TCR was recovered from a woman between 50 and 59 years old with Graves' hyperthyroidism. This sequence joins TRBV6-4 and TRBJ2-3; 10 nucleotides agree with TRBD2. The sample was blood. CDR3 coding DNA: TGTGCCAGCAGTGACTCTCCTAGCGGGAGCGCAGATACGCAGTATTTT. Translation gives CASSDSPSGSADTQYF.